This T cell receptor (beta chain) was sequenced in a study of blood T cell repertoires in COVID-19. Study-level information: T cells, B-cell-depleted T cells, or PBMCs provided the cDNA or gDNA that served as material.

Some clones are missing from TCRdb's copy, which holds only in-frame ones; the method was immunoSEQ multiplex PCR. The sample lists 300,000 or so clones, around 89% occurring once. The sequenced material came from peripheral blood. The source of this sequence is a woman in her twenties or thirties who had recovered from COVID-19.

The DNA of the CDR3 is TGTGCCAGCAGCATACAGGGGGGGACTAATGAAAAACTGTTTTTT. Its protein is CASSIQGGTNEKLFF. J is TRBJ1-4 and V is TRBV5-5; 8 bases map to TRBD1. Germline CDR1 SGHKS, CDR2 YYEKEE (reference sequence). J lost 2 bases, V lost 4 bases, and 4 bases had no gene match. This CDR3 region has 15 residues.